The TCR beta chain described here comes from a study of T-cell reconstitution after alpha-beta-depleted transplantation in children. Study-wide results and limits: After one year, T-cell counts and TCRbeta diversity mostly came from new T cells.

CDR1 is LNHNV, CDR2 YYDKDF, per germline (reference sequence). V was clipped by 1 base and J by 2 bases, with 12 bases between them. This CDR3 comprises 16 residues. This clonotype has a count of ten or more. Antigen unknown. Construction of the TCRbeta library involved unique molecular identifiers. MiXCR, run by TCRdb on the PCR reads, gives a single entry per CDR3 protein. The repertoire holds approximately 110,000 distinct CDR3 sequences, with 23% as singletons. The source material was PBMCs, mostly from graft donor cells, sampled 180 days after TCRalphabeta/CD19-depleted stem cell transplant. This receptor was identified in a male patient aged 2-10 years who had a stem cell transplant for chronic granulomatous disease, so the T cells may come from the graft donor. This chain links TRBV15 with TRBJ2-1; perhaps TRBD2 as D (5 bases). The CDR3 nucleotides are TGTGCCACCAGCAGAGCCTCAGCGGTTACCTACAATGAGCAGTTCTTC. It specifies CATSRASAVTYNEQFF.